The sequence of this T cell receptor (beta chain) was determined in a study of CD8 T cells in Susac syndrome. Healthy donors were controls matched for age and sex. Negative isolation yielded the CD8+ and CD4+ T cells, while FACS enriched the TEMRA cells. Findings of the study overall: The relatively small number of individuals in the TCR sequencing and HLA analysis was acknowledged by the study.

It was with random hexamers that about 0.45 to 1 ug RNA was reverse transcribed. The authors amplified TCR beta CDR3 across 54 Vbeta and 13 Jbeta using immunoSEQ multiplex PCR. Using its own MiXCR run on the immunoSEQ multiplex PCR reads, TCRdb lists one record per CDR3 protein. This sample has some 130,000 distinct CDR3 sequences, with 90% to 95% found just once. Germline V CDR1 and CDR2: LNHDA, SQIVND (reference sequence). This CDR3 region has 15 residues. Between the trimmed V and J ends, which lost 3 bases and 5 bases, there was a span of 14 bases. On this clonotype itself: Antigen unknown.

This TCR came from a human donor in good health. This chain connects TRBV19 to TRBJ1-5, with TRBD1 as a possible D gene (5 bases). Source material: CD4+ T cells from PBMCs. The DNA of the CDR3 is TGTGCCAGTAGTATTCTCCGCCTGGGGGATCAGCCCCAGCATTTT. Its protein is CASSILRLGDQPQHF.